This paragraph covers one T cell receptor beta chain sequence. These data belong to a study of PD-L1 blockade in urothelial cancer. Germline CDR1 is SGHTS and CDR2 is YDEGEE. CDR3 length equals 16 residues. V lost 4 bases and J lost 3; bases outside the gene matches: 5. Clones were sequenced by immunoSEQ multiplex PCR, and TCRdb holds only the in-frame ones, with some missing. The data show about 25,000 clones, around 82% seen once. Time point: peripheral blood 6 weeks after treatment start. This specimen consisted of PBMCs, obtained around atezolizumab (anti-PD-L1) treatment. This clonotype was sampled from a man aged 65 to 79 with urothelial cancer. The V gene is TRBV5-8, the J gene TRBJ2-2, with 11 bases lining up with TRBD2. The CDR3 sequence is CASSLSGREDTGELFF. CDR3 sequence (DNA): TGTGCCAGCAGCCTTAGCGGGAGGGAGGACACCGGGGAGCTGTTTTTT. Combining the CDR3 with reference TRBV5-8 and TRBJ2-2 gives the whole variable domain EAGVTQSPTHLIKTRGQQATLRCSPISGHTSVYWYQQALGLGLQFLLWYDEGEERNRGNFPPRFSGRQFPNYSSELNVNALELEDSALYLCASSLSGREDTGELFFGEGSRLTVL.